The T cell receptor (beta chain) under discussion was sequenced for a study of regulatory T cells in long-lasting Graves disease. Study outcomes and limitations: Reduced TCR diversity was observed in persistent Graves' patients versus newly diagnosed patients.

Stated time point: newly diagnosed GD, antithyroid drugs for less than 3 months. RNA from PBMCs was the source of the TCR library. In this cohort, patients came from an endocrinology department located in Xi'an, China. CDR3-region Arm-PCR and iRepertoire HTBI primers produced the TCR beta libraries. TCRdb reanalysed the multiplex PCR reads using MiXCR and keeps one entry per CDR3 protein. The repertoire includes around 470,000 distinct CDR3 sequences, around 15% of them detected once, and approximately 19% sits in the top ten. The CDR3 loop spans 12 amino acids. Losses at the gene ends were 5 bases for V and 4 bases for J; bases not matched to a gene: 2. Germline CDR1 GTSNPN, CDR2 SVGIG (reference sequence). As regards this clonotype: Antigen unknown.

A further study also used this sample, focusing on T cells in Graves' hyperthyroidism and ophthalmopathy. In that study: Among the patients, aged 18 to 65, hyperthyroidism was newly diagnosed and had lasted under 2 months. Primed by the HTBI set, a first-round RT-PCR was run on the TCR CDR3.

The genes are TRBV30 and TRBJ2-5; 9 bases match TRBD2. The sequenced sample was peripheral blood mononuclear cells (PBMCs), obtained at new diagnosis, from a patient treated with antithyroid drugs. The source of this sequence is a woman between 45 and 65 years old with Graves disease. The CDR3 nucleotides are TGTGCCTGGCAAGCGGGAGGAGAGACCCAGTACTTC. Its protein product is CAWQAGGETQYF.